Sequencing of this T cell receptor beta chain was carried out in a study of T-cell memory formation after mild COVID-19. Study results and caveats: Detection of some responders pre-infection suggested pre-existing cross-reactive memory T cells participated.

TCRdb recomputed calls from the 5' RACE reads with MiXCR, one row per CDR3 protein. Among hundreds of thousands of distinct CDR3 sequences listed, roughly 22% were seen once. This clonotype was picked up a small number of times. Its antigen is not identified. V lost 5 bases, J lost 5 bases, and 18 bases lay in between. The CDR3 has 15 residues. This clonotype was sampled from an adult woman who had mild COVID-19 (a few samples of this study predate the infection). Cell type and time point are not known. The sequenced sample was PBMCs or a T cell subset sorted from them (not recorded which). This sequence joins TRBV12-3 or TRBV12-4 and TRBJ2-5; D may be TRBD2 (6 bases). The CDR3 bases are TGTGCCAGCAGTACCCGGGACTCAATCGGGGAGACCCAGTACTTC. It translates to CASSTRDSIGETQYF.